Presented here are 31 T cell receptor beta chains from one specimen sequenced in a study of T cells in tuberculosis (dated by TCRdb to the late 2010s). Preparation of the library involved the immunoSEQ multiplex PCR assay. The immuneACCESS repertoire file appears here via TCRdb, limited to in-frame rearrangements. These files lack a portion of the clones; in checked studies, under half of the deficit traces to unresolved V genes, and the cause of the others is not known. Present in this sample are 35,000 to 55,000 clones, roughly 94% of which were seen just once. Of the sample, 1.9% is held by the ten largest clones. Specimen: PBMCs. These receptors were taken from a donor aged 10-35 years with latent tuberculosis or without tuberculosis infection. Some clones in this sample may be carry-over from other donors' samples.

The chain employs TRBV27 and TRBJ2-5; tentative D call: TRBD2 (6 bases). Trimming took off 3 bases at V and 7 bases at J, with 12 bases between the two ends. Per germline, CDR1 MNHEY and CDR2 SMNVEV (reference sequence). There are 13 residues in the CDR3. CDR3 sequence: CASSFGGRRTQYF. The CDR3 DNA sequence: TGTGCCAGCAGTTTTGGGGGGAGGAGGACCCAGTACTTC.

This sequence joins TRBV5-1 and TRBJ2-5; 12 bases line up with TRBD2. Germline lookup yields CDR1 SGHRS and CDR2 YFSETQ. The CDR3 sequence is 15 residues long. Losses at the gene ends were 0 bases for V and 5 bases for J; bases not matched to a gene: 2. CDR3 amino acids: CASSLAGTSGETQYF. The CDR3 DNA reads TGCGCCAGCAGCTTGGCTGGGACTAGCGGGGAGACCCAGTACTTC.

The CDR3 sequence is CAWSVRKTGYREDGYTF. CDR3 nucleotides: TGTGCCTGGAGTGTTCGAAAAACGGGCTACCGGGAGGATGGCTACACCTTC. The chain recombines TRBV30 with TRBJ1-2; D not certain. The germline gives CDR1 GTSNPN, CDR2 SVGIG (reference sequence). The CDR3 consists of 17 residues. Trimming removed 0 bases at V and 6 bases at J, with 23 bases between. The variable domain in full, with the rest retrieved from reference TRBV30 and TRBJ1-2, is SQTIHQWPATLVQPVGSPLSLECTVEGTSNPNLYWYRQAAGRGLQLLFYSVGIGQISSEVPQNLSASRPQDRQFILSSKKLLLSDSGFYLCAWSVRKTGYREDGYTFGSGTRLTVV.

This chain links TRBV4-1 with TRBJ2-7; the D gene is possibly TRBD1 (5 bases). The CDR3 runs to 20 residues. The V gene's germline CDR1 is MGHRA and CDR2 YSYEKL. Trimming pared 3 bases from V and 2 bases from J, leaving 29 bases between. Written as DNA, the CDR3 is TGCGCCAGCAGCCAGGTAACGGACACCCGAATCCCCCTGAAACCCTACGAGCAGTACTTC. Its protein is CASSQVTDTRIPLKPYEQYF.

The chain carries TRBV4-3 and TRBJ1-1; 7 bases map to TRBD1. This CDR3 has 17 residues. The germline V gene has CDR1 LGHNA and CDR2 YSLEER. Trimming removed 0 bases from V and 6 bases from J; junction bases left unmatched: 13. CDR3 DNA sequence: TGCGCCAGCAGCCAAGATCCCCAGGGGGTAGGTGAATCTGAAGCTTTCTTT. It yields the protein CASSQDPQGVGESEAFF.

The CDR3 loop reads CASSTGTVTDTQYF. The CDR3 bases are TGTGCCAGCAGCACCGGGACAGTCACAGATACGCAGTATTTT. The chain carries TRBV5-6 and TRBJ2-3, with 7 positions matching TRBD1. The CDR3 loop spans 14 amino acids. V trimming: 4 bases; J trimming: 2 bases; junction bases outside the gene matches: 4. CDR1 SGHDT and CDR2 YYEEEE come from the germline V gene.

The V and J genes are TRBV21-1 and TRBJ2-7; TRBD2, the D gene given by the table, was not confirmed from the DNA. TRBV21-1 is a documented pseudogene. This CDR3 is built from 13 residues. In DNA form, the CDR3 reads TGTGCCAGCAGCACAGACTCTTCCTACGAGCAGTACTTC. Its translation: CASSTDSSYEQYF.

This chain joins TRBV5-1 and TRBJ2-7, with 8 nucleotides matching TRBD1. The CDR3 contains 15 residues. Germline V lookup: CDR1 SGHRS, CDR2 YFSETQ. With 3 bases clipped from V and 3 bases from J, the junction kept 8 bases outside the gene matches. For the CDR3, the DNA is TGCGCCAGCAGCTATAACCGGGACAGGAGCTACGAGCAGTACTTC. It specifies CASSYNRDRSYEQYF.

The V call is TRBV5-6, the J call TRBJ2-3; 10 bases are shared with TRBD1. The length of the CDR3 is 16 residues. The trim removed 4 bases at V and 3 bases at J, leaving 8 bases unmatched. Per the germline V gene, CDR1 is SGHDT and CDR2 is YYEEEE. CDR3 sequence reads: CASSTGAGQGTDTQYF. The DNA for the CDR3 is TGTGCCAGCAGCACCGGGGCGGGACAGGGGACAGATACGCAGTATTTT.

The rearrangement uses TRBV10-1 and TRBJ2-7, with D maybe TRBD2 (5 bases). CDR3 length equals 13 residues. V lost 7 bases, J lost 4 bases, and 14 bases lay in between. Germline assignment: CDR1 WNHNN and CDR2 SYGVQD (reference sequence). The CDR3 DNA follows: TGCGCCAGCACCGCTAGCCGTCGGTACGAGCAGTACTTC. Translated, it gives CASTASRRYEQYF.

The chain has TRBV5-1 and TRBJ2-1; TRBD2 is a possible D gene (5 bases). Germline-derived CDR1 and CDR2 are SGHRS and YFSETQ. The CDR3 has 14 residues. Trimming took off 4 bases at V and 9 bases at J, with 17 bases between the two ends. CDR3 region: CASSQDFVGSEQFF. Written as DNA, the CDR3 is TGCGCCAGCAGCCAGGACTTCGTCGGATCTGAGCAGTTCTTC.

The V call is TRBV14, the J call TRBJ2-6; TRBD1 might be the D (6 bases). The V and J ends lost 6 bases and 0 bases respectively, with 27 bases between them. Germline CDR1 is SGHDN and CDR2 is FVKESK. The CDR3 length is 21 residues. CDR3 sequence: CASRQTRKTGTTNSGANVLTF. The DNA for the CDR3 is TGTGCCAGCAGGCAGACCCGGAAAACAGGGACGACCAACTCTGGGGCCAACGTCCTGACTTTC. Using reference TRBV14 and TRBJ2-6 for the parts outside the CDR3, the full variable domain is EAGVTQFPSHSVIEKGQTVTLRCDPISGHDNLYWYRRVMGKEIKFLLHFVKESKQDESGMPNNRFLAERTGGTYSTLKVQPAELEDSGVYFCASRQTRKTGTTNSGANVLTFGAGSRLTVL.

The chain employs TRBV11-2 and TRBJ2-7; weak D call: TRBD2 (5 bases). The germline V gene encodes CDR1 SGHAT and CDR2 FQNNGV. V was trimmed by 6 bases and J by 3 bases, leaving 15 bases between them. The CDR3 covers 14 residues. The CDR3 DNA is TGTGCCAGCAGTAATGGAACTGGGAGCTACGAGCAGTACTTC. Its translation: CASSNGTGSYEQYF.

V is TRBV4-1 and J is TRBJ1-5; the D is unclear. CDR3 size: 15 residues. V was cut by 1 base and J by 11 bases, with 18 bases left in between. Per the germline V gene, CDR1 is MGHRA and CDR2 is YSYEKL. The CDR3 loop reads CASSQVITDLPAQHF. DNA of the CDR3: TGCGCCAGCAGCCAAGTCATCACAGATCTCCCGGCCCAGCATTTT.

This clone was found once. The chain recombines TRBV5-1 with TRBJ2-7; 7 bases align to TRBD1. In germline, CDR1 is SGHRS, CDR2 YFSETQ. The length of the CDR3 is 13 residues. V was pared by 2 bases and J by 2 bases, with 1 base of the junction left unmatched. The CDR3 sequence: CASSFGTAYEQYF. CDR3 sequence (DNA): TGCGCCAGCAGCTTCGGGACAGCCTACGAGCAGTACTTC.

This sequence joins TRBV10-3 and TRBJ2-7, with TRBD1 matching 9 bases. V lost 2 bases to trimming and J lost 12 bases; unmatched junction nucleotides: 8. The CDR3 spans 13 residues. The germline gives CDR1 ENHRY, CDR2 SYGVKD. CDR3 bases: TGTGCCATCAGTGAGGCCCTACACAGGGGGCTGTACTTC. Residues: CAISEALHRGLYF.

The chain is built from TRBV7-9 and TRBJ1-2; D remains ambiguous. V lost 1 base, J lost 0 bases, and 6 bases lay in between. The CDR3 is made up of 14 amino acids. The V gene's germline CDR1 is SEHNR and CDR2 FQNEAQ (reference sequence). This chain's CDR3 is CASSLGSANYGYTF. CDR3 nucleotides: TGTGCCAGCAGCTTAGGGTCGGCTAACTATGGCTACACCTTC. Combining the CDR3 with reference TRBV7-9 and TRBJ1-2 gives the whole variable domain DTGVSQNPRHKITKRGQNVTFRCDPISEHNRLYWYRQTLGQGPEFLTYFQNEAQLEKSRLLSDRFSAERPKGSFSTLEIQRTEQGDSAMYLCASSLGSANYGYTFGSGTRLTVV.

V usage is TRBV7-3 and J usage is TRBJ2-7; D ambiguous. Germline V gives CDR1 SGHTA, CDR2 FQGTGA. The CDR3 runs to 12 residues. V was shortened by 0 bases and J by 4 bases, with 4 bases between the two germline ends. For the CDR3, the DNA is TGTGCCAGCAGCTTAACGAGGTACGAGCAGTACTTC. Amino acid sequence: CASSLTRYEQYF.

This chain links TRBV7-9 with TRBJ1-2, with 7 bases identical to TRBD1. After removal of 5 bases from V and 2 bases from J, the junction contained 2 bases not matched to a gene. Germline values: CDR1 SEHNR, CDR2 FQNEAQ (reference sequence). This CDR3 spans 13 amino acids. In DNA, the CDR3 is TGTGCCAGCAGCCCGGACAGGAACTATGGCTACACCTTC. Amino acid sequence: CASSPDRNYGYTF.

As regards this clone: The sample carries other DNA sequences with the same CDR3. J is TRBJ1-1 and V is TRBV27, with 7 positions matching TRBD1. Germline CDR1 and CDR2: MNHEY and SMNVEV (reference sequence). The CDR3 length is 14 residues. Trimming at V came to 3 bases and at J to 2 bases, leaving 3 bases not matched to a gene. The CDR3 spells CASSLRGGNTEAFF. The CDR3 nucleotides are TGTGCCAGCAGTTTGAGAGGGGGCAACACTGAAGCTTTCTTT.

The chain recombines TRBV27 with TRBJ2-7; 7 nucleotides line up with TRBD1. This CDR3 comprises 13 residues. After removal of 6 bases from V and 7 bases from J, the junction contained 9 bases not matched to a gene. Looked up from germline, CDR1 is MNHEY and CDR2 is SMNVEV (reference sequence). The CDR3 here is CASSRDSNLEQYF. As DNA, the CDR3 is TGTGCCAGCAGCCGGGACAGCAACTTAGAGCAGTACTTC.

The gene calls are TRBV7-7 and TRBJ2-1; 10 bases align to TRBD2. CDR3 length: 17 residues. Germline CDR1 reads SSHAT; CDR2 reads FNYEAQ (reference sequence). The ends lost 5 bases at V and 10 bases at J; junction bases unmatched: 17. CDR3 protein: CASSRSSGRALWYEQFF. Written as DNA, the CDR3 is TGTGCCAGCAGCCGATCGAGCGGGAGGGCCCTGTGGTACGAGCAGTTCTTC.

The CDR3 nucleotides are TGTGCCAGCAGCGGCCCGACAGGGCCAGGCTATGAAAAACTGTTTTTT. Translation gives CASSGPTGPGYEKLFF. The chain has TRBV7-8 and TRBJ1-4, with 7 bases matching TRBD1. Germline CDR1 and CDR2: SGHVS and FQNEAQ. V shed 5 bases, J shed 6 bases, and the junction held 12 bases outside the gene matches. The CDR3 length is 16 residues.

This sequence joins TRBV29-1 and TRBJ1-1; a weak D match, TRBD1 (5 bases). CDR3 length equals 12 residues. Trimming stripped 7 bases from V and 2 bases from J, with 11 bases between. Germline V gene sequence: CDR1 SQVTM, CDR2 ANQGSEA. CDR3 in amino acids: CSGLRDNTEAFF. CDR3 nucleotides: TGCAGCGGCCTCAGGGATAACACTGAAGCTTTCTTT.

The V call is TRBV6-6, the J call TRBJ2-5; 7 positions match TRBD2. CDR3 length: 12 residues. The germline V gene has CDR1 MNHNY and CDR2 SVGAGI (reference sequence). The junction had 5 bases not matched to a gene; V was cut back by 8 bases and J by 5 bases. The CDR3 region is CASGGGRETQYF. The CDR3, as DNA: TGTGCCAGCGGGGGGGGAAGGGAGACCCAGTACTTC.

The CDR3 DNA is TGCGCCAGCAGCTTGGGGGGCAGCGTGGGAAACACCATATATTTT. This codes for CASSLGGSVGNTIYF. This chain uses TRBV5-1 with TRBJ1-3, with D possibly TRBD1 on 5 matching bases. The germline CDR1 and CDR2 sequences are SGHRS and YFSETQ. CDR3 length equals 15 residues. Trimming stripped 0 bases from V and 4 bases from J, with 11 bases between. The complete variable domain, with remaining parts taken from reference TRBV5-1 and TRBJ1-3, reads KAGVTQTPRYLIKTRGQQVTLSCSPISGHRSVSWYQQTPGQGLQFLFEYFSETQRNKGNFPGRFSGRQFSNSRSEMNVSTLELGDSALYLCASSLGGSVGNTIYFGEGSWLTVV.

CDR3 coding DNA: TGCGCCAGCAGCCGCGGGACGTCGGGGAACACTGAAGCTTTCTTT. Protein: CASSRGTSGNTEAFF. The chain links TRBV4-1 to TRBJ1-1, with D tentatively TRBD1 (5 bases). There are 15 residues in the CDR3. CDR1 MGHRA and CDR2 YSYEKL come from the germline V gene. The V and J ends lost 4 bases and 1 base respectively, with 13 bases between them.

The V gene is TRBV7-9, the J gene TRBJ1-2; D call uncertain. The V and J ends lost 1 base and 1 base respectively, with 7 bases between them. The V gene's germline CDR1 is SEHNR and CDR2 FQNEAQ (reference sequence). The CDR3 has 14 residues. The DNA of the CDR3 is TGTGCCAGCAGCTTAGTAGAGGGTAACTATGGCTACACCTTC. Translated: CASSLVEGNYGYTF.

CDR3 protein: CASSFGTGSGSEQYF. CDR3 nucleotides: TGTGCCAGCAGCTTTGGGACAGGGTCGGGGTCCGAGCAGTACTTC. The chain is built from TRBV7-9 and TRBJ2-7, with 9 bases matching TRBD1. Germline V CDR1 and CDR2: SEHNR, FQNEAQ (reference sequence). J lost 6 bases, V lost 3 bases, and 9 bases had no gene match. The CDR3 runs to 15 residues.

J is TRBJ2-3 and V is TRBV5-4; 8 bases match TRBD2. With 3 bases clipped from V and 3 bases from J, the junction kept 9 bases outside the gene matches. The CDR3 extends over 16 amino acids. Germline-derived CDR1 and CDR2 are SGHNT and YYREEE (reference sequence). The CDR3: CASSSTGTSVTDTQYF. Written as DNA, the CDR3 is TGTGCCAGCAGCTCGACCGGGACTAGTGTTACAGATACGCAGTATTTT.

This clone was seen a few times. The J gene is TRBJ2-7, the V gene TRBV9; D ambiguous. The ends were cut back, 0 bases at V and 4 bases at J, with 14 bases in the middle. Germline values: CDR1 SGDLS, CDR2 YYNGEE. The CDR3 totals 15 residues. CDR3 DNA: TGTGCCAGCAGCGTAGGTAAGTGGCCCGTATACGAGCAGTACTTC. It specifies CASSVGKWPVYEQYF.